These 30 T cell receptor beta chains originate from one sample sequenced in a study of blood T cell repertoires in COVID-19. TCRdb's copy holds only in-frame clones and misses some; the assay was immunoSEQ multiplex PCR. The table records roughly 97,000 clones, around four fifths of them present only once. Specimen: peripheral blood. Receptor source: a man aged 60 to 69 with acute or convalescent COVID-19.

V and J are TRBV7-2 and TRBJ2-7; D is ambiguous. Germline values: CDR1 SGHTA, CDR2 FQGNSA. This CDR3 region has 13 residues. Trimming took 1 base from V and 3 from J, leaving 7 bases between them. The CDR3 region has the DNA TGTGCCAGCAGCTTAGTCCCCGGCTACGAGCAGTACTTC. Residues: CASSLVPGYEQYF. Together with reference TRBV7-2 and TRBJ2-7, the CDR3 gives the full variable domain: GAGVSQSPSNKVTEKGKDVELRCDPISGHTALYWYRQSLGQGLEFLIYFQGNSAPDKSGLPSDRFSAERTGGSVSTLTIQRTQQEDSAVYLCASSLVPGYEQYFGPGTRLTVT.

The chain has TRBV6-5 and TRBJ2-5; no firm D call. CDR1 is MNHEY, CDR2 SVGAGI, per germline. The CDR3 is made up of 15 amino acids. V lost 5 bases to trimming and J lost 0 bases, with 13 bases between them. The CDR3 DNA follows: TGTGCCAGCAGTCTCGACTCCTCGTACCAAGAGACCCAGTACTTC. Encoded protein: CASSLDSSYQETQYF.

The chain links TRBV18 to TRBJ2-1; weak D call: TRBD2 (6 bases). Trimming removed 9 bases from V and 0 bases from J, with 12 bases in between. Germline CDR1 is KGHSH and CDR2 is LQKENI. This CDR3 spans 14 amino acids. Here the CDR3 reads CASRGKSSYNEQFF. CDR3 DNA: TGTGCCAGTCGGGGGAAGAGCTCCTACAATGAGCAGTTCTTC.

The chain combines TRBV29-1 with TRBJ1-3, with 7 bases lining up with TRBD1. This CDR3 is built from 13 residues. The germline V gene encodes CDR1 SQVTM and CDR2 ANQGSEA. Losses at the gene ends were 7 bases for V and 4 bases for J; bases not matched to a gene: 7. As DNA, the CDR3 is TGCAGCGCGACAGGGTTATGGGGAAACACCATATATTTT. This sequence encodes CSATGLWGNTIYF.

The chain carries TRBV19 and TRBJ1-5, with 8 bases fitting TRBD1. The CDR3 runs 17 residues. Germline values: CDR1 LNHDA, CDR2 SQIVND (reference sequence). J was trimmed by 0 bases and V by 5 bases; bases with no gene match: 9. CDR3 in DNA: TGTGCCAGTAGTGAGGGACAGGCCCTATATAGCAATCAGCCCCAGCATTTT. Protein product: CASSEGQALYSNQPQHF.

This clone was found a few times. The V call is TRBV19, the J call TRBJ1-2, with D uncertain. V lost 7 bases and J lost 4, with 19 bases in between. Germline loops: CDR1 LNHDA, CDR2 SQIVND (reference sequence). The CDR3 has 15 amino acids. CDR3 residues: CASKGERAWSYGYTF. The CDR3 nucleotides are TGTGCCAGTAAGGGAGAGCGGGCCTGGTCCTATGGCTACACCTTC. The whole variable domain, remainder taken from reference TRBV19 and TRBJ1-2, is DGGITQSPKYLFRKEGQNVTLSCEQNLNHDAMYWYRQDPGQGLRLIYYSQIVNDFQKGDIAEGYSVSREKKESFPLTVTSAQKNPTAFYLCASKGERAWSYGYTFGSGTRLTVV.

Concerning this clone itself: Its ends do not fully match the called genes, so a read error is possible. The chain employs TRBV2 and TRBJ1-2; a weak D match, TRBD1 (5 bases). CDR1 SNHLY and CDR2 FYNNEI come from the germline V gene. The CDR3 has 15 residues. The CDR3 protein is CASREDRLENYGYTF. The CDR3 DNA is TGTGCCAGCAGGGAAGACAGATTGGAAAACTATGGCTACACCTTC.

J is TRBJ1-1 and V is TRBV5-1; D ambiguous. The CDR3 is made up of 14 amino acids. Trimming took off 0 bases at V and 0 bases at J, with 6 bases between the two ends. The germline gives CDR1 SGHRS, CDR2 YFSETQ. CDR3: CASSLGVMNTEAFF. The CDR3 DNA reads as TGCGCCAGCAGCTTGGGAGTGATGAACACTGAAGCTTTCTTT.

The rearrangement joins TRBV2 to TRBJ2-2; the match to TRBD2 covers 11 bases. Germline CDR1 and CDR2: SNHLY and FYNNEI. CDR3 length: 18 residues. J lost 0 bases, V lost 5 bases, and 8 bases had no gene match. CDR3 coding DNA: TGTGCCAGCAGTCGAATTCTAGCGGGGGGCCCGAACACCGGGGAGCTGTTTTTT. It yields the protein CASSRILAGGPNTGELFF.

The chain couples TRBV6-5 to TRBJ1-2, with 8 bases that match TRBD1. Losses at the gene ends were 4 bases for V and 4 bases for J; bases not matched to a gene: 5. The CDR3 contains 14 residues. Germline-derived CDR1 and CDR2 are MNHEY and SVGAGI. CDR3 residues: CASSSRTGIYGYTF. Written as DNA, the CDR3 is TGTGCCAGCAGTTCTCGGACAGGGATCTATGGCTACACCTTC.

V usage is TRBV28 and J usage is TRBJ1-1; possibly TRBD1 for D (5 bases). This CDR3 contains 15 residues. Germline V CDR1 and CDR2: MDHEN, SYDVKM. V gave up 5 bases and J gave up 1 base, with 14 bases separating them. The CDR3 nucleotides read TGTGCCAGCAGTACGGGGGAGGGCGGGAACACTGAAGCTTTCTTT. Translated: CASSTGEGGNTEAFF.

The chain is built from TRBV19 and TRBJ2-2; 10 nucleotides match TRBD1. V was clipped by 4 bases and J by 3 bases; unmatched bases: 5. There are 16 residues in the CDR3. Germline CDR1 LNHDA, CDR2 SQIVND (reference sequence). In DNA, the CDR3 is TGTGCCAGTAGTAGGCTTGGGACAGGGGACACCGGGGAGCTGTTTTTT. It specifies CASSRLGTGDTGELFF.

About this clone: The same CDR3 arises from other DNA sequences in this sample as well. This CDR3 is CASSLGQGGTEAFF. The CDR3 DNA sequence: TGCGCCAGCAGCTTGGGCCAGGGGGGCACTGAAGCTTTCTTT. The chain employs TRBV5-1 and TRBJ1-1, with 7 bases aligning to TRBD1. Germline CDR1 is SGHRS and CDR2 is YFSETQ. J lost 4 bases, V lost 0 bases, and 3 bases had no gene match. The CDR3 has 14 amino acids.

This clone was observed once. The V gene is TRBV25-1, the J gene TRBJ2-7; 15 bases agree with TRBD2. The CDR3 sequence is 18 residues long. CDR1 is MGHDK, CDR2 SYGVNS, per germline. With V trimmed by 6 bases and J by 4 bases, 13 bases remained unmatched. The CDR3 region is CASSGFGTSGGKHYEQYF. The CDR3 DNA reads TGTGCCAGCAGCGGTTTCGGGACTAGCGGGGGGAAACATTACGAGCAGTACTTC.

This clone was counted once. This sequence joins TRBV10-3 and TRBJ2-2, with D tentatively TRBD2 (5 bases). The V end was cut by 7 bases, the J end by 8 bases, with 14 bases between. Germline V gene lookup returns CDR1 ENHRY and CDR2 SYGVKD. There are 13 residues in the CDR3. In DNA form, the CDR3 reads TGTGCCATCAACGAACTAGAAAGGGGGGAGCTGTTTTTT. Encoded protein: CAINELERGELFF.

The chain joins TRBV7-3 to TRBJ2-1; D perhaps matches TRBD2 (5 bases). V dropped 5 bases and J dropped 5 bases, with 10 bases sitting between them. The CDR3 spans 13 residues. CDR1 and CDR2 (germline): SGHTA, FQGTGA. The CDR3 spells CASSRDGNNEQFF. In DNA, the CDR3 is TGTGCCAGCAGCCGTGACGGGAACAATGAGCAGTTCTTC.

V is TRBV7-9 and J is TRBJ2-2; tentative D call: TRBD1 (6 bases). Trimming took 7 bases from V and 3 from J, leaving 15 bases between them. The germline V gene encodes CDR1 SEHNR and CDR2 FQNEAQ (reference sequence). The CDR3 covers 15 residues. CDR3 in amino acids: CASTYIQGDTGELFF. CDR3 in DNA: TGTGCCAGCACCTATATACAGGGAGACACCGGGGAGCTGTTTTTT.

The J gene is TRBJ1-5, the V gene TRBV2, with 9 positions matching TRBD1. The trim removed 2 bases at V and 5 bases at J, leaving 7 bases unmatched. Germline loops: CDR1 SNHLY, CDR2 FYNNEI. The CDR3 loop spans 16 amino acids. The CDR3 DNA reads as TGTGCCAGCAGTGAAATATGGGACAGGGTCTATCAGCCCCAGCATTTT. It yields the protein CASSEIWDRVYQPQHF.

This clone is a singleton in its sample. The chain recombines TRBV5-1 with TRBJ2-1; 9 bases match TRBD2. The CDR3 spans 15 residues. V shed 4 bases, J shed 7 bases, and the junction held 9 bases outside the gene matches. Per the germline V gene, CDR1 is SGHRS and CDR2 is YFSETQ. The DNA of the CDR3 is TGCGCCAGCAGCACCGGGACTAGCCGACTTAATGAGCAGTTCTTC. This sequence encodes CASSTGTSRLNEQFF.

The rearrangement uses TRBV18 and TRBJ2-7; possibly TRBD1 for D (5 bases). Germline values: CDR1 KGHSH, CDR2 LQKENI. The V gene lost 3 bases and the J gene lost 0 bases, with 9 bases spanning the gap. The CDR3 length is 14 residues. The CDR3 protein is CASSPGPSSYEQYF. The CDR3 region has the DNA TGTGCCAGCTCACCGGGGCCGTCCTCCTACGAGCAGTACTTC.

This clone was counted a single time. This rearrangement joins TRBV27 to TRBJ2-7, with a weak D call TRBD2 (5 bases). Germline V gene lookup returns CDR1 MNHEY and CDR2 SMNVEV (reference sequence). The CDR3 sequence is 15 residues long. V was cut by 5 bases and J by 2 bases, with 16 bases left in between. In DNA form, the CDR3 reads TGTGCCAGCAGTAAGGAGGTGGTGGGGACCTACGAGCAGTACTTC. Translated, it gives CASSKEVVGTYEQYF.

This clone was detected ten times or more. V gene TRBV2 combines with J gene TRBJ2-5; TRBD1 agrees at 10 bases. The CDR3 is made up of 15 amino acids. From germline, CDR1 is SNHLY and CDR2 FYNNEI. V dropped 6 bases and J dropped 2; count of bases not matched to a gene: 6. The DNA of the CDR3 is TGTGCCAGCAGCTCCGGGACAGGGGTACAAGAGACCCAGTACTTC. Amino acids: CASSSGTGVQETQYF.

The rearrangement links TRBV11-3 to TRBJ2-3; 9 nucleotides align to TRBD2. This CDR3 contains 15 residues. V was pared by 5 bases and J by 7 bases, with 10 bases of the junction left unmatched. Germline CDR1 SGHNT, CDR2 YENEEA. The chain's CDR3 is CASSLNRLAGNTQYF. The CDR3 DNA reads TGTGCCAGCAGCCTCAATCGCCTAGCGGGAAATACGCAGTATTTT.

The chain uses TRBV5-4 and TRBJ1-2; 7 positions agree with TRBD1. The germline CDR1 and CDR2 sequences are SGHNT and YYREEE (reference sequence). The length of the CDR3 is 17 residues. The V segment lost 6 bases and the J segment 4 bases; nucleotides outside the gene matches: 18. CDR3 DNA sequence: TGTGCCAGCACCTCTGACAGGGCTACTCGAGAGGGCTATGGCTACACCTTC. It specifies CASTSDRATREGYGYTF.

This clone has just one count. The chain couples TRBV24-1 to TRBJ1-1, with 8 bases fitting TRBD1. CDR3 length: 12 amino acids. Germline V gene sequence: CDR1 KGHDR, CDR2 SFDVKD. V lost 3 bases and J lost 11; bases outside the gene matches: 4. CDR3 region: CATSDGQGPAFF. CDR3 DNA sequence: TGTGCCACCAGTGATGGACAGGGTCCGGCTTTCTTT.

This clone showed up just a few times. The chain carries TRBV25-1 and TRBJ2-7; TRBD2 aligns across 7 bases. CDR1 is MGHDK, CDR2 SYGVNS, per germline. The V gene end was trimmed by 2 bases and the J gene end by 3 bases; junction bases not matched to a gene: 4. The CDR3 is made up of 14 amino acids. The CDR3 DNA is TGTGCCAGCAGTGAAGCGGGAGTGATCTACGAGCAGTACTTC. Translating it yields CASSEAGVIYEQYF.

This chain links TRBV10-3 with TRBJ2-1; 10 nucleotides agree with TRBD2. The CDR3 totals 15 residues. CDR1 ENHRY and CDR2 SYGVKD come from the germline V gene. After removal of 6 bases from V and 5 bases from J, the junction contained 7 bases not matched to a gene. The CDR3 spells CAIRLAGGYNNEQFF. The CDR3 bases are TGTGCCATCAGGTTAGCGGGAGGCTACAACAATGAGCAGTTCTTC.

The chain employs TRBV7-9 and TRBJ1-2; D may be TRBD1 (6 bases). Trimming shortened V by 5 bases and J by 3 bases, and 10 bases separated the two germline ends. This CDR3 has 13 residues. Germline CDR1 is SEHNR and CDR2 is FQNEAQ (reference sequence). DNA for the CDR3: TGTGCCAGCAGCCGGGACACGGACTATGGCTACACCTTC. Residues: CASSRDTDYGYTF.

The rearrangement joins TRBV5-6 to TRBJ1-2; TRBD1 is a possible D gene (6 bases). Trimming shortened V by 0 bases and J by 6 bases, and 6 bases separated the two germline ends. CDR1 is SGHDT, CDR2 YYEEEE, per germline. CDR3 length: 12 amino acids. CDR3 sequence (DNA): TGTGCCAGCAGCTTGGGGACAGATGGCTACACCTTC. It specifies CASSLGTDGYTF.

This chain joins TRBV7-8 and TRBJ1-3; D not resolved. This CDR3 contains 12 residues. Germline loops: CDR1 SGHVS, CDR2 FQNEAQ. Trimming cost V 5 bases and J 4 bases, with 6 bases left between them. CDR3 DNA: TGTGCCAGCAGCCGTGAGGGAAACACCATATATTTT. Translated: CASSREGNTIYF.